The T cell receptor beta chain described here comes from a study of cytomegalovirus exposure and HLA in healthy donors. Primers: 60 Vbeta forward and 13 Jbeta reverse. Profiling relied on immunoSEQ multiplex PCR, and the TCRdb table lists in-frame clones only, not all of them. The table has 90,000 to 110,000 clones, around 70% seen once. V lost 0 bases, J lost 7 bases, and 7 bases lay in between. CDR1 and CDR2 from the germline V gene are SGHRS and YFSETQ. The CDR3 extends over 12 amino acids. This clone was seen just once. This chain joins TRBV5-1 and TRBJ1-2; D might be TRBD1 (5 bases). The sequencing input was PBMCs. This clonotype originated in a man aged 40-50 years in good health and CMV-seronegative. The CDR3 nucleotides are TGCGCCAGCAGCTTGGCAGGGATTGGCTACACCTTC. The encoded protein is CASSLAGIGYTF.